A single sample is the source of the 24 T cell receptor beta chains below, sequenced in a study of blood T cell repertoires in COVID-19. The assay was immunoSEQ multiplex PCR, and TCRdb's table has in-frame clones only and misses some. The sample consists of about 210,000 clones, approximately 86% of them appearing once. Sequencing input: peripheral blood. The source is a young man with active or convalescent COVID-19.

V and J are TRBV28 and TRBJ2-1; TRBD1 agrees at 7 bases. The J segment lost 6 bases and the V segment lost 4 bases, leaving 9 bases of the junction unmatched. The V gene's germline CDR1 is MDHEN and CDR2 SYDVKM. The CDR3 sequence is 15 residues long. CDR3 loop: CASSYRQGVGNEQFF. The CDR3 bases are TGTGCCAGCAGTTATCGACAGGGCGTAGGCAATGAGCAGTTCTTC.

This chain links TRBV5-1 with TRBJ1-4, with D tentatively TRBD1 (5 bases). CDR1 and CDR2 (germline): SGHRS, YFSETQ. V was trimmed by 7 bases and J by 0 bases, leaving 10 bases between them. This CDR3 comprises 14 residues. The CDR3 loop is CASRGGATNEKLFF. The CDR3 nucleotides read TGCGCCAGCCGGGGGGGTGCAACTAATGAAAAACTGTTTTTT.

Only a few counts were recorded for this clone. The chain uses TRBV2 and TRBJ1-2; 7 positions agree with TRBD1. Germline V gene lookup returns CDR1 SNHLY and CDR2 FYNNEI. This CDR3 region has 14 residues. The trim removed 6 bases at V and 5 bases at J, leaving 9 bases unmatched. CDR3 sequence: CASSSRRDSYGYTF. Here the CDR3 DNA reads TGTGCCAGCAGCAGCCGCCGGGACAGTTATGGCTACACCTTC.

This clone was observed once. The chain carries TRBV9 and TRBJ2-3, with D hard to call. Germline CDR1 and CDR2: SGDLS and YYNGEE. There are 15 residues in the CDR3. V lost 3 bases, J lost 0 bases, and 11 bases lay in between. This chain's CDR3 is CASSEIATSTDTQYF. DNA for the CDR3: TGTGCCAGCAGCGAGATCGCAACTAGCACAGATACGCAGTATTTT.

J is TRBJ2-2 and V is TRBV19; D might be TRBD2 (6 bases). The CDR3 totals 16 residues. Trimming stripped 2 bases from V and 2 bases from J, with 12 bases between. Per the germline V gene, CDR1 is LNHDA and CDR2 is SQIVND (reference sequence). This CDR3 is CASSIQGGLNTGELFF. The CDR3 DNA follows: TGTGCCAGTAGTATACAAGGAGGGTTAAACACCGGGGAGCTGTTTTTT.

The chain carries TRBV3-1 (or the pseudogene TRBV3-2) and TRBJ2-1; 8 positions agree with TRBD2. The CDR3 contains 16 residues. J was trimmed by 4 bases and V by 6 bases; bases with no gene match: 11. The germline V gene has CDR1 LGHDT and CDR2 YNNKEL (reference sequence). The CDR3 region is CASSLAGGAAYNEQFF. The CDR3 DNA reads TGTGCCAGCAGTCTCGCCGGGGGGGCTGCGTACAATGAGCAGTTCTTC.

The genes are TRBV5-4 and TRBJ2-2; TRBD2 might be the D (7 bases). CDR1 is SGHNT, CDR2 YYREEE, per germline (reference sequence). Trimming pared 0 bases from V and 4 bases from J, leaving 10 bases between. This CDR3 region has 15 residues. The CDR3 sequence: CASSLEGGRTGELFF. The CDR3 nucleotides read TGTGCCAGCAGCTTGGAGGGGGGGCGCACCGGGGAGCTGTTTTTT. The entire variable domain, with the rest obtained from reference TRBV5-4 and TRBJ2-2, is as follows: ETGVTQSPTHLIKTRGQQVTLRCSSQSGHNTVSWYQQALGQGPQFIFQYYREEENGRGNFPPRFSGLQFPNYSSELNVNALELDDSALYLCASSLEGGRTGELFFGEGSRLTVL.

V usage is TRBV9 and J usage is TRBJ1-2; TRBD1 agrees at 9 bases. Germline CDR1 is SGDLS and CDR2 is YYNGEE. The CDR3 runs to 13 residues. Trimming at V came to 2 bases and at J to 7 bases, leaving 3 bases not matched to a gene. The chain's CDR3 is CASSVGTGFGYTF. CDR3 DNA: TGTGCCAGCAGCGTCGGGACAGGGTTTGGCTACACCTTC.

V usage is TRBV7-9 and J usage is TRBJ2-5, with D unclear. The CDR3 is 17 amino acids. The V gene's germline CDR1 is SEHNR and CDR2 FQNEAQ (reference sequence). Trimming shortened V by 1 base and J by 1 base, and 16 bases separated the two germline ends. The CDR3 here is CASSLGPRLRSQETQYF. Written as DNA, the CDR3 is TGTGCCAGCAGCTTAGGACCCAGGCTAAGGTCCCAAGAGACCCAGTACTTC.

This chain joins TRBV4-1 and TRBJ1-4; TRBD1 matches at 7 bases. CDR1 and CDR2 from the germline V gene are MGHRA and YSYEKL. Trimming at V came to 0 bases and at J to 10 bases, leaving 8 bases not matched to a gene. This CDR3 has 15 amino acids. The CDR3 region is CASSQDPDRIGKLFF. The CDR3 nucleotides read TGCGCCAGCAGCCAAGATCCGGACAGGATTGGAAAACTGTTTTTT.

The chain is built from TRBV10-1 and TRBJ2-5, with TRBD1 as a possible D gene (6 bases). Germline V gene data show CDR1 as WNHNN and CDR2 as SYGVQD (reference sequence). This CDR3 has 14 amino acids. V was shortened by 8 bases and J by 4 bases, with 17 bases between the two germline ends. CDR3 DNA: TGCGCCAGCGGGGACACAGGGATAGGAGAGACCCAGTACTTC. Protein product: CASGDTGIGETQYF.

The J gene is TRBJ2-5, the V gene TRBV5-4, with TRBD2 matching over 13 bases. From germline, CDR1 is SGHNT and CDR2 YYREEE (reference sequence). J was trimmed by 5 bases and V by 4 bases; bases with no gene match: 8. The CDR3 covers 16 residues. The CDR3 here is CASSPLAGGPVETQYF. As DNA, the CDR3 is TGTGCCAGCAGCCCACTAGCGGGAGGGCCCGTCGAGACCCAGTACTTC.

CDR3 DNA sequence: TGTGCCAGCAGCCCCCGTGGGGCGGGAGGGCAAAACAATGAGCAGTTCTTC. It translates to CASSPRGAGGQNNEQFF. The chain uses TRBV4-2 and TRBJ2-1; the match to TRBD2 covers 9 bases. Looked up from germline, CDR1 is LGHNA and CDR2 is YNFKEQ. This CDR3 region has 17 residues. Germline trimming cut 4 bases from V and 5 bases from J; bases unmatched to any gene: 12.

The rearrangement uses TRBV10-2 and TRBJ2-5; 9 positions agree with TRBD2. Trimming cost V 6 bases and J 1 base; bases outside gene matches: 3. Per germline, CDR1 WSHSY and CDR2 SAAADI. The CDR3 consists of 14 residues. CDR3 loop: CASRSGRSQETQYF. The CDR3 coding sequence is TGCGCCAGCAGGAGCGGGAGGAGCCAAGAGACCCAGTACTTC.

V usage is TRBV2 and J usage is TRBJ1-1, with a tentative D call TRBD1 (5 bases). This CDR3 spans 13 amino acids. Trimming took 7 bases from V and 0 from J, leaving 9 bases between them. Germline assignment: CDR1 SNHLY and CDR2 FYNNEI. CDR3 sequence reads: CASTAGMNTEAFF. The DNA for the CDR3 is TGTGCCAGCACCGCAGGGATGAACACTGAAGCTTTCTTT.

This chain links TRBV11-3 with TRBJ1-1; TRBD1 might be the D (6 bases). CDR1 and CDR2 (germline): SGHNT, YENEEA. V was cut by 5 bases and J by 5 bases, with 12 bases left in between. The CDR3 is 13 amino acids. This chain's CDR3 is CASSAKQGTEAFF. The CDR3 nucleotides are TGTGCCAGCAGCGCAAAACAGGGTACTGAAGCTTTCTTT.

The rearrangement links TRBV19 to TRBJ2-2, with D possibly being TRBD1 (6 bases). Trimming took 3 bases from V and 0 from J, leaving 11 bases between them. Germline V CDR1 and CDR2: LNHDA, SQIVND (reference sequence). The CDR3 runs 16 residues. The CDR3 nucleotides read TGTGCCAGTAGTATTGGTGGGGGCGCGAACACCGGGGAGCTGTTTTTT. Amino acid sequence: CASSIGGGANTGELFF. The full variable domain, with the rest looked up from reference TRBV19 and TRBJ2-2, is DGGITQSPKYLFRKEGQNVTLSCEQNLNHDAMYWYRQDPGQGLRLIYYSQIVNDFQKGDIAEGYSVSREKKESFPLTVTSAQKNPTAFYLCASSIGGGANTGELFFGEGSRLTVL.

The chain uses TRBV27 and TRBJ1-2; 7 bases map to TRBD1. Germline trimming cut 3 bases from V and 3 bases from J; bases unmatched to any gene: 4. Germline values: CDR1 MNHEY, CDR2 SMNVEV (reference sequence). This CDR3 comprises 14 residues. CDR3 nucleotides: TGTGCCAGCAGTTTTCGGACAGGCGACTATGGCTACACCTTC. It yields the protein CASSFRTGDYGYTF.

This chain uses TRBV5-5 with TRBJ1-6; tentative D call: TRBD1 (6 bases). Trimming removed 0 bases from V and 6 bases from J, with 10 bases in between. CDR1 is SGHKS and CDR2 is YYEKEE in the germline V gene (reference sequence). The CDR3 loop spans 15 amino acids. The CDR3 reads CASSLGTAPNSPLHF. The CDR3 DNA is TGTGCCAGCAGCTTGGGGACAGCGCCTAATTCACCCCTCCACTTT.

The chain is built from TRBV4-2 and TRBJ1-2, with a tentative D call TRBD1 (5 bases). This CDR3 is 15 amino acids long. The germline CDR1 and CDR2 sequences are LGHNA and YNFKEQ. V was shortened by 0 bases and J by 4 bases, with 12 bases between the two germline ends. As DNA, the CDR3 is TGTGCCAGCAGCCAAGATCGAGGTGACAGCTATGGCTACACCTTC. It codes for CASSQDRGDSYGYTF.

The V call is TRBV27, the J call TRBJ1-2, with 7 bases matching TRBD1. This CDR3 contains 13 residues. The germline V gene encodes CDR1 MNHEY and CDR2 SMNVEV (reference sequence). The V and J ends lost 8 bases and 8 bases, in that order; junction bases with no gene match: 11. CDR3 coding DNA: TGTGCCAGCGCCCGACAGGGAGTGGGCGGCTACACCTTC. Translating gives CASARQGVGGYTF.

The chain carries TRBV6-5 and TRBJ1-1; weak D call: TRBD1 (5 bases). V shed 2 bases and J shed 2 bases, with 9 bases lying between them. This CDR3 has 14 residues. CDR1 is MNHEY, CDR2 SVGAGI, per germline. The CDR3 sequence is CASSYAGPNTEAFF. The DNA of the CDR3 is TGTGCCAGCAGTTACGCAGGGCCCAACACTGAAGCTTTCTTT.

The rearrangement links TRBV7-8 to TRBJ2-2; 8 bases map to TRBD1. This CDR3 has 15 amino acids. CDR1 is SGHVS and CDR2 is FQNEAQ in the germline V gene. The ends lost 2 bases at V and 3 bases at J; junction bases unmatched: 2. CDR3 nucleotides: TGTGCCAGCAGCTTAAGACAGGGGTACACCGGGGAGCTGTTTTTT. It yields the protein CASSLRQGYTGELFF.

CDR3 sequence (DNA): TGTGCCAGCAGTCAAGGACGGGGGGGTCAGCCCCAGCATTTT. This codes for CASSQGRGGQPQHF. J is TRBJ1-5 and V is TRBV7-2, with D tentatively TRBD1 (5 bases). V was cut by 6 bases and J by 6 bases, with 15 bases left in between. Germline values: CDR1 SGHTA, CDR2 FQGNSA. The CDR3 length is 14 residues. Full variable domain (remainder filled in from reference TRBV7-2 and TRBJ1-5): GAGVSQSPSNKVTEKGKDVELRCDPISGHTALYWYRQSLGQGLEFLIYFQGNSAPDKSGLPSDRFSAERTGGSVSTLTIQRTQQEDSAVYLCASSQGRGGQPQHFGDGTRLSIL.